These T cell receptor beta chains were read from a single sample in a study of blood T cells in healthy people across ages. Via MiXCR, TCRdb re-called the 5' RACE reads, giving one row per CDR3 protein. This sample has 1.5 million to 1.9 million distinct CDR3 sequences, with approximately 42% found just once. The sample comprised blood. The receptor source for this set is a woman between 18 and 29 years old in good health. Both conserved end residues are part of each CDR3.

j_call v_call cdr3_aa
TRBJ2-7 TRBV20-1 CSATASGSYEQYF
TRBJ1-1 TRBV6-2/TRBV6-3 CASSWAAVGSWNTEAFF
TRBJ2-7 TRBV6-2/TRBV6-3 CASRQTSGDYYEQYF
TRBJ2-1 TRBV29-1 CGLYQHNEQFF
TRBJ2-3 TRBV7-2 CASSLRGRGSTDTQYF
TRBJ2-1 TRBV4-2 CASSQDVASSANDNEQFF
TRBJ2-4 TRBV4-1 CASSRAGESLVKNIQYF
TRBJ1-5 TRBV20-1 CSARKGGSGNQPQHF
TRBJ2-1 TRBV21-1 CASSRQGGPKLDEQFF
TRBJ2-2 TRBV6-6 CASSYAGGRAGELFF
NA TRBV6-2/TRBV6-3 CASATTYNEQYF
TRBJ1-2 TRBV4-3 CASSQETGRVYGYTF
TRBJ2-5 TRBV2 CASSAAARGFFGEQYF
TRBJ2-7 TRBV5-6 CASSFSVSEQYF
TRBJ2-1 TRBV20-1 CSALGLAGGRMQFF
TRBJ2-5 TRBV6-2/TRBV6-3 CASSYRADSQETQYF
TRBJ2-7 TRBV6-1 CASSGQPMLDEQYF
TRBJ2-1 TRBV6-5 CASSYSGTGDYNEQFF
TRBJ2-1 TRBV20-1 CSALSLAGGGNEQFF
TRBJ2-7 TRBV6-1 CASSDLTGGGYF
TRBJ1-1 TRBV20-1 CSAPRRGLTEAFF
TRBJ2-3 TRBV21-1 CARRERSTDTQYF
TRBJ2-3 TRBV3-1 CASSQPLVAGTDTQYF
TRBJ2-2 TRBV11-2 CASSFGTGDTGELFF
TRBJ1-5 TRBV29-1 CSVVIGQADSSQPQHF
TRBJ1-5 TRBV15 CATSSFDSSNQPQHF
TRBJ1-1 TRBV25-1 CASSEATGATGAFF
TRBJ2-1 TRBV7-8 CASNLGDLRDEQFF
TRBJ2-3 TRBV2 CASSAVSGGSTDTQYF
TRBJ2-7 TRBV7-6 CASSTGAGLEQYF
TRBJ2-1 TRBV20-1 CSAPRAGVNEQFF
TRBJ2-3 TRBV4-3 CASSQGQASTDTQYF
TRBJ2-7 TRBV11-2 CASSLGPPQGGLYEQYF
TRBJ1-2 TRBV20-1 CSARTGALDGYTF
TRBJ2-3 TRBV5-1 CASSLGQDRTDTQYF
TRBJ2-1 TRBV4-1 CASSQGKGGYNEQFF
TRBJ2-1 TRBV18 CASSPLGPRSYNEQFF
TRBJ2-1 TRBV20-1 CSVRQPNEQFF
TRBJ2-1 TRBV28 CASTIPGQITYEQFF
TRBJ2-3 TRBV7-2 CASSTRIADSGNTQYF
TRBJ2-3 TRBV4-2 CASSQDVQPTRQYF
TRBJ1-2 TRBV28 CASRPGQLYGYTF
TRBJ2-1 TRBV25-1 CASSETSEAYNEQFF
TRBJ2-1 TRBV9 CASSGPMSRGKNEQFF
TRBJ2-1 TRBV27 CASSLLASGYNEQFF